This passage covers 11 T cell receptor beta chains from one sample sequenced in a study of vaccination and CD4 T cells after COVID-19. Sample treatment: roughly ten-day PBMC culture with coronavirus spike peptide pools or control peptides (ViraFEST assay). CD4+ T cells that came from the unexposed donor were collected before the COVID-19 pandemic (2011-2018). Cultured CD4+ T-cell DNA underwent Oncomine TCR Beta short-read sequencing. TCRdb called the PCR reads again in MiXCR, with one record for every CDR3 protein. Altogether roughly 9,600 distinct CDR3 sequences are present, about 34% being singletons, with the ten largest covering about 30%. No antigens are known for them. What was sequenced was CD4+ T cells from blood, cultured in vitro. These receptors all come from a human donor in good health.

The rearrangement joins TRBV11-2 to TRBJ2-7; TRBD1 matches 12 bases. J gave up 3 bases and V 5 bases, and 2 bases lay outside the gene matches. The CDR3 length is 14 residues. CDR1 and CDR2 from the germline V gene are SGHAT and FQNNGV. The CDR3 spells CASSRDRGLYEQYF. DNA for the CDR3: TGTGCCAGCAGCCGGGACAGGGGGCTCTACGAGCAGTACTTC.

This sequence joins TRBV1 and TRBJ1-1. TRBV1 is a pseudogene locus. This CDR3 has 16 residues. The CDR3 sequence is CTSSKDRSTTRGGAFF. The CDR3 DNA is TGCACCAGCAGCAAAGACAGATCCACAACACGGGGAGGAGCTTTCTTT.

The genes are TRBV7-3 and TRBJ1-3, with D hard to call. The CDR3 sequence is 15 residues long. V was trimmed by 5 bases and J by 1 base, leaving 12 bases between them. The germline gives CDR1 SGHTA, CDR2 FQGTGA. The CDR3 bases are TGTGCCAGCAGCCTTTCCGGTTCATCTGGAAACACCATATATTTT. As protein: CASSLSGSSGNTIYF.

This chain joins TRBV28 and TRBJ2-7; D may correspond to TRBD1 or TRBD2 (5 bases each). The CDR3 extends over 14 amino acids. CDR1 and CDR2 (germline): MDHEN, SYDVKM. The germline V and J ends were trimmed by 6 bases and 9 bases, with 21 bases remaining between them. CDR3 sequence reads: CASSHGTAGIGQYF. CDR3 nucleotides: TGTGCCAGCAGCCACGGGACGGCCGGCATTGGGCAGTACTTC.

The genes are TRBV20-1 and TRBJ2-3; 11 bases are a match to TRBD2. V shed 6 bases, J shed 1 base, and the junction held 6 bases outside the gene matches. The length of the CDR3 is 15 residues. Germline loops: CDR1 DFQATT, CDR2 SNEGSKA (reference sequence). CDR3 DNA sequence: TGCAGTGCCGTAGGGACTAGCGGACGCACAGATACGCAGTATTTT. Encoded protein: CSAVGTSGRTDTQYF.

The chain is built from TRBV19 and TRBJ1-2; D not resolved. V was clipped by 8 bases and J by 5 bases, with 18 bases between them. CDR1 is LNHDA and CDR2 is SQIVND in the germline V gene (reference sequence). The CDR3 is 14 amino acids. CDR3 in DNA: TGTGCCAGTGGGTTAGAGGGCAGCGCTTATGGCTACACCTTC. It encodes CASGLEGSAYGYTF.

The chain joins TRBV20-1 to TRBJ2-5; D is possibly TRBD1 or TRBD2 (6 bases each). CDR3 size: 13 residues. Between the trimmed V and J ends, which lost 3 bases and 1 base, there was a span of 9 bases. Per germline, CDR1 DFQATT and CDR2 SNEGSKA (reference sequence). The chain's CDR3 is CSASRGPQETQYF. In DNA, the CDR3 is TGCAGTGCTAGTCGGGGGCCCCAAGAGACCCAGTACTTC.

This sequence joins TRBV20-1 and TRBJ1-3; D is unresolved. V lost 0 bases and J 0 bases, leaving 6 bases between the germline ends. The CDR3 consists of 14 residues. In germline, CDR1 is DFQATT, CDR2 SNEGSKA (reference sequence). CDR3 loop: CSARDNNSGNTIYF. The DNA for the CDR3 is TGCAGTGCTAGAGACAACAACTCTGGAAACACCATATATTTT.

The chain recombines TRBV30 with TRBJ2-5; weak D call: TRBD1 (6 bases). There are 11 residues in the CDR3. Germline CDR1 and CDR2: GTSNPN and SVGIG (reference sequence). Trimming stripped 2 bases from V and 5 bases from J, with 6 bases between. In DNA form, the CDR3 reads TGTGCCTGGAGTCAGGGGGAGACCCAGTACTTC. The encoded protein is CAWSQGETQYF.

V and J are TRBV12-3 or TRBV12-4 and TRBJ1-2; no reliable D call. There are 13 residues in the CDR3. The V end was cut by 0 bases, the J end by 8 bases, with 10 bases between. The CDR3 region has the DNA TGTGCCAGCAGTTTAGCGTCTGGGTTGGGCTACACCTTC. It translates to CASSLASGLGYTF.

J is TRBJ1-5 and V is TRBV12-3 or TRBV12-4; D uncertain. With 1 base removed from V and 10 bases from J, the gap between germline ends came to 14 bases. The CDR3 extends over 14 amino acids. The CDR3 protein is CASSLGQVGVPQHF. The DNA for the CDR3 is TGTGCCAGCAGTTTAGGGCAGGTAGGAGTTCCCCAGCATTTT.